The 3 T cell receptor beta chains presented below share a single source sample, sequenced in a study of T cell responses to AZD1222 COVID-19 vaccine. Some clones are missing from TCRdb's copy, which holds only in-frame ones; the method was immunoSEQ multiplex PCR. This table has 150,000 to 200,000 clones, around 90% appearing once. The source material was peripheral blood, sampled on day 0 of AZD1222 vaccination. The source is an adult in good health.

The chain is built from TRBV28 and TRBJ1-3, with TRBD1 matching over 7 bases. The germline V gene encodes CDR1 MDHEN and CDR2 SYDVKM. This CDR3 spans 15 amino acids. The V and J ends lost 5 bases and 6 bases, in that order; junction bases with no gene match: 10. CDR3 bases: TGTGCCAGCAGTCGCTCCGGGACAGCGCTAAACACCATATATTTT. Its protein product is CASSRSGTALNTIYF.

The chain uses TRBV5-1 and TRBJ1-1; 7 bases map to TRBD1. The germline V gene encodes CDR1 SGHRS and CDR2 YFSETQ. The trim removed 4 bases at V and 2 bases at J, leaving 5 bases unmatched. The CDR3 has 14 amino acids. CDR3 region: CASSPGQINTEAFF. The CDR3 coding sequence is TGCGCCAGCAGCCCGGGACAGATTAACACTGAAGCTTTCTTT.

A few counts support this clone. V usage is TRBV28 and J usage is TRBJ1-2; D is uncertain. Per the germline V gene, CDR1 is MDHEN and CDR2 is SYDVKM. This CDR3 region has 15 residues. Between the trimmed V and J ends, which lost 2 bases and 7 bases, there was a span of 17 bases. Here the CDR3 reads CASSLILSGDGGYTF. DNA for the CDR3: TGTGCCAGCAGTTTAATCCTAAGCGGGGATGGTGGCTACACCTTC.